This T cell receptor beta chain originates from a study of blood T cell repertoires in COVID-19 (dated by TCRdb to the early 2020s). Study-level background: Samples from collaborators originated in the United States, Italy and Spain and spanned both the acute and convalescent phases of COVID-19. The prospective study material was composed of cDNA or gDNA derived from T cells, B-cell-depleted T cells, or PBMCs. Where HLA class I and class II types were available, the types were taken from metadata supplied by the sample provider, not from assay-based typing. The repertoires were made available in a free public database intended to serve as a resource for research on the immune response to SARS-CoV-2. Deeply sampled blood TCRbeta repertoires from subjects exposed to, actively infected with, or recovered from COVID-19 were included in the dataset. Sample metadata almost always included a de-identified subject ID, COVID-19 status, age in years and sex. The samples were drawn from two sources: the first 160 participants of the ongoing ImmuneRACE study, and 1,254 subjects contributed by 6 global collaborators. The paper's findings and limits, for the study overall: Clinical and demographic metadata were provided uncurated, with the amount varying by source and participant.

Regarding this clone: Its target antigen remains unknown. Per-base quality was not reported, and no clone a single base away is much larger than it.

TCRbeta CDR3 regions were amplified from genomic DNA by means of the immunoSEQ Assay, a bias-controlled multiplex PCR. Concerning the study's data processing: The number of nucleated cells in each sample was estimated by amplification of reference gene primers within the assay. Sequence reads were collapsed and filtered to measure the absolute abundance of every unique TCRbeta CDR3 rearrangement. For each sample, productive Simpson clonality was calculated as the square root of Simpson's diversity index across productive rearrangements. This is the immuneACCESS table as TCRdb keeps it, with only in-frame sequences that have V and J called. A part of the clones is gone; compared with another copy, unresolved V genes explain less than half, and the rest is unexplained. Clonal size and the V and J genes are those of that table, whereas D and trimming came from the DNA. The sample table contains some 120,000 clones; only one count was recorded for around 91% of them. Less than 30% of the sample belongs to the ten largest clones.

From cysteine to phenylalanine, the CDR3 is 14 amino acids long. The DNA shown is the 42-base CDR3, in frame from base 1. From a lookup of the germline V gene, CDR1 and CDR2 are SGHRS and YFSETQ. Relative to germline, V is missing 4 bases and J is missing 4 bases, with 4 bases of the junction outside any gene match. The collaborating institutions used their own protocols to collect whole blood in K2EDTA tubes. For TCRbeta analysis, collaborator samples were shipped as frozen whole blood, as isolated PBMCs, or as DNA extracted from either sample type. The TCR originated in a man in his sixties or seventies with active or convalescent COVID-19. Sequencing was carried out using peripheral blood. Recombination linked TRBV5-1 to TRBJ1-2, with 10 central nucleotides matching TRBD1. The DNA sequence is TGCGCCAGCAGCCCGGGACAGGGGATCTATGGCTACACCTTC. The resulting protein is CASSPGQGIYGYTF.